One sample yielded the 12 T cell receptor beta chains listed below, sequenced in a study of blood T cell repertoires in COVID-19. Using immunoSEQ multiplex PCR, the repertoire was profiled, and TCRdb retains in-frame clones only, with some absent. This table has more than 250,000 clones, roughly 84% appearing once. Source material: peripheral blood. These receptors were collected from a man in his forties or fifties with active or convalescent COVID-19.

This clone was seen just once. This chain links TRBV28 with TRBJ2-5; TRBD1 might be the D (6 bases). Between the trimmed V and J ends, which lost 10 bases and 3 bases, there was a span of 15 bases. This CDR3 region has 13 residues. The V gene's germline CDR1 is MDHEN and CDR2 SYDVKM. CDR3 amino acids: CATGAADKETQYF. The CDR3 nucleotides read TGTGCCACAGGGGCCGCCGACAAAGAGACCCAGTACTTC.

The chain recombines TRBV5-8 with TRBJ2-5; 8 bases match TRBD2. The germline V gene has CDR1 SGHTS and CDR2 YDEGEE. The CDR3 is 15 residues long. V lost 2 bases, J lost 2 bases, and 5 bases stayed unmatched. Here the CDR3 reads CASSFGTREQETQYF. DNA of the CDR3: TGTGCCAGCAGCTTCGGGACTAGAGAACAAGAGACCCAGTACTTC.

This clone appeared a single time. The V call is TRBV10-3, the J call TRBJ1-1, with D possibly TRBD1 on 5 matching bases. This CDR3 has 16 residues. The ends were cut back, 2 bases at V and 0 bases at J, with 13 bases in the middle. Germline V gene lookup returns CDR1 ENHRY and CDR2 SYGVKD. This CDR3 reads CAISEGGGFMNTEAFF. CDR3 nucleotides: TGTGCCATCAGTGAGGGGGGAGGGTTTATGAACACTGAAGCTTTCTTT.

This chain connects TRBV2 to TRBJ2-7; the D gene is possibly TRBD2 (5 bases). CDR3 length: 14 residues. The germline V gene has CDR1 SNHLY and CDR2 FYNNEI. Trimming took off 1 base at V and 7 bases at J, with 14 bases between the two ends. The chain's CDR3 is CASSEDASFGEQYF. CDR3 bases: TGTGCCAGCAGTGAAGACGCTAGCTTTGGGGAGCAGTACTTC.

V gene TRBV7-2 combines with J gene TRBJ2-7, with 7 bases fitting TRBD1. This CDR3 has 17 residues. The V and J ends lost 5 bases and 3 bases, in that order; junction bases with no gene match: 16. Germline V lookup: CDR1 SGHTA, CDR2 FQGNSA. The CDR3 coding sequence is TGTGCCAGCAGCCGTAGCCACAGGGGATCGTCCGTCTACGAGCAGTACTTC. Translating gives CASSRSHRGSSVYEQYF. The entire variable domain, with the rest obtained from reference TRBV7-2 and TRBJ2-7, is as follows: GAGVSQSPSNKVTEKGKDVELRCDPISGHTALYWYRQSLGQGLEFLIYFQGNSAPDKSGLPSDRFSAERTGGSVSTLTIQRTQQEDSAVYLCASSRSHRGSSVYEQYFGPGTRLTVT.

This chain connects TRBV15 to TRBJ2-3, with D possibly being TRBD2 (5 bases). The CDR3 covers 16 residues. Germline V gives CDR1 LNHNV, CDR2 YYDKDF (reference sequence). Trimming stripped 0 bases from V and 5 bases from J, with 15 bases between. CDR3 region: CATSRDPASRVDTQYF. Written as DNA, the CDR3 is TGTGCCACCAGCAGAGATCCGGCTAGCCGCGTAGATACGCAGTATTTT.

V is TRBV2 and J is TRBJ2-1; 12 positions agree with TRBD1. The CDR3 extends over 16 amino acids. Germline-derived CDR1 and CDR2 are SNHLY and FYNNEI. V lost 3 bases to trimming and J lost 9 bases; unmatched junction nucleotides: 9. This chain's CDR3 is CASSELGQGASGEQFF. The CDR3 region has the DNA TGTGCCAGCAGTGAGTTGGGACAGGGGGCTTCGGGTGAGCAGTTCTTC.

CDR3 region: CASSFDGGAGNEQFF. CDR3 coding DNA: TGTGCCAGCAGCTTTGACGGGGGGGCCGGGAATGAGCAGTTCTTC. V is TRBV5-4 and J is TRBJ2-1; 8 bases are a match to TRBD2. The CDR3 is made up of 15 amino acids. Losses at the gene ends were 2 bases for V and 7 bases for J; bases not matched to a gene: 8. Looked up from germline, CDR1 is SGHNT and CDR2 is YYREEE (reference sequence).

The V and J genes are TRBV15 and TRBJ2-3, with 7 positions matching TRBD1. The germline V gene has CDR1 LNHNV and CDR2 YYDKDF (reference sequence). Trimming at V came to 5 bases and at J to 6 bases, leaving 14 bases not matched to a gene. This CDR3 comprises 16 residues. Here the CDR3 reads CATSGTGTDARDTQYF. The CDR3 DNA is TGTGCCACCAGCGGAACCGGGACAGACGCACGGGATACGCAGTATTTT.

J is TRBJ2-3 and V is TRBV7-9, with D possibly matching TRBD1 (5 bases). Trimming took off 2 bases at V and 3 bases at J, with 9 bases between the two ends. The CDR3 spans 14 residues. The germline V gene encodes CDR1 SEHNR and CDR2 FQNEAQ (reference sequence). CDR3 bases: TGTGCCAGCAGCTTACAGGCAGGGACAGATACGCAGTATTTT. This gives the protein CASSLQAGTDTQYF.

The J gene is TRBJ2-1, the V gene TRBV6-6, with 14 bases matching TRBD2. Trimming cost V 5 bases and J 7 bases; bases outside gene matches: 4. The CDR3 sequence is 15 residues long. Germline CDR1 is MNHNY and CDR2 is SVGAGI (reference sequence). CDR3 nucleotides: TGTGCCAGCAGTGAGACTAGCGGGGGGGTTAATGAGCAGTTCTTC. This gives the protein CASSETSGGVNEQFF.

The chain is built from TRBV6-5 and TRBJ1-2; D may be TRBD1 (5 bases). The CDR3 loop spans 13 amino acids. Trimming shortened V by 6 bases and J by 2 bases, and 10 bases separated the two germline ends. The germline gives CDR1 MNHEY, CDR2 SVGAGI. In DNA, the CDR3 is TGTGCCAGCAGAATGGGGGGGAACTATGGCTACACCTTC. This gives the protein CASRMGGNYGYTF.